Below, one T cell receptor beta chain is given with its context. The antigen remains unidentified. The record originates from a study of T cell responses to AZD1222 COVID-19 vaccine. Whole-study findings and limits: White British donors predominated, females outnumbered males, and clonal diversity was possibly underestimated.

Method: immunoSEQ multiplex PCR; TCRdb's copy keeps in-frame clones and lacks some. The table records about 90,000 clones, approximately 88% of them present only once. Trimming at V came to 2 bases and at J to 3 bases, leaving 10 bases not matched to a gene. The CDR3 extends over 16 amino acids. Germline V gene lookup returns CDR1 SGHNT and CDR2 YYREEE (reference sequence). This TCR derives from an adult in good health. The chain employs TRBV5-4 and TRBJ2-7, with 8 nucleotides matching TRBD1. Sequenced here: peripheral blood, sampled on day 0 of AZD1222 vaccination. The CDR3: CASSLPRQGIRYEQYF. In nucleotides, the CDR3 is TGTGCCAGCAGCTTACCACGACAGGGGATTCGCTACGAGCAGTACTTC.